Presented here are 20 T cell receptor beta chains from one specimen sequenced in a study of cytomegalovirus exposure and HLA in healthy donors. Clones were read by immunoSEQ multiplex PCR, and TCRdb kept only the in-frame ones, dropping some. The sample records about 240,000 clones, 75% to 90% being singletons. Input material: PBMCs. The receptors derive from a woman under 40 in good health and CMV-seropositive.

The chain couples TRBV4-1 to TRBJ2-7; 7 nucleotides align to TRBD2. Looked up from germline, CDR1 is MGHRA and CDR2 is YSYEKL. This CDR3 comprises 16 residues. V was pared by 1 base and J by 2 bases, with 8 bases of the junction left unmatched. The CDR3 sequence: CASSQALAADTYEQYF. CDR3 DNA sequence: TGCGCCAGCAGCCAAGCTCTAGCGGCCGACACCTACGAGCAGTACTTC.

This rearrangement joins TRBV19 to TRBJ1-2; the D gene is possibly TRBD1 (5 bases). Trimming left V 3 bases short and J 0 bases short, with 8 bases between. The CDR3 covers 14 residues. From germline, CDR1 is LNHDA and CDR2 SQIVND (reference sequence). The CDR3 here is CASSIGGANYGYTF. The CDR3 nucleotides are TGTGCCAGTAGTATCGGAGGGGCTAACTATGGCTACACCTTC.

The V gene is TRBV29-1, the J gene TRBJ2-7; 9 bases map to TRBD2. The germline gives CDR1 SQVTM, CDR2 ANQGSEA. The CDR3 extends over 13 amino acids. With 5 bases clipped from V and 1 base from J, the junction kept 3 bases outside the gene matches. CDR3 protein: CSVLAGPSYEQYF. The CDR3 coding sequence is TGCAGCGTTCTAGCGGGACCGTCCTACGAGCAGTACTTC.

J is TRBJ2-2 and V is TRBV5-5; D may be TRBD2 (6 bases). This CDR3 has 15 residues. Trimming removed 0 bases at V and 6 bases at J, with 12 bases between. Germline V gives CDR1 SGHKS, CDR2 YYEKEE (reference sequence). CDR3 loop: CASSLGLVRPGELFF. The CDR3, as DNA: TGTGCCAGCAGCTTGGGACTAGTACGCCCCGGGGAGCTGTTTTTT.

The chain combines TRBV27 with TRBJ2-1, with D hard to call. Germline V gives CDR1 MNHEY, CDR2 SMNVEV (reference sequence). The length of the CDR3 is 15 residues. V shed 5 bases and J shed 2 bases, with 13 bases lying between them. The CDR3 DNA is TGTGCCAGCAGTGCCATCATCGACACCTACAATGAGCAGTTCTTC. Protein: CASSAIIDTYNEQFF.

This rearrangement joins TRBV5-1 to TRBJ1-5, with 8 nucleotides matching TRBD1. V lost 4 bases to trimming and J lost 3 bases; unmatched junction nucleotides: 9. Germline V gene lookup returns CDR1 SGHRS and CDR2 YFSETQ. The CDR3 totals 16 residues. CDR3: CASSLDGTGYNQPQHF. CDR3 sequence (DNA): TGCGCCAGCAGCCTAGATGGGACAGGCTACAATCAGCCCCAGCATTTT.

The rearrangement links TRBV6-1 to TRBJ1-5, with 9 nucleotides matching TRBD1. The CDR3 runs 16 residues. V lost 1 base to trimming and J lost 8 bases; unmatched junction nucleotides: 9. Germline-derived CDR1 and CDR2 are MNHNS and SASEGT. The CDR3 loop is CASSEVGQGPWEPQHF. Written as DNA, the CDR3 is TGTGCCAGCAGTGAAGTAGGACAGGGGCCATGGGAGCCCCAGCATTTT.

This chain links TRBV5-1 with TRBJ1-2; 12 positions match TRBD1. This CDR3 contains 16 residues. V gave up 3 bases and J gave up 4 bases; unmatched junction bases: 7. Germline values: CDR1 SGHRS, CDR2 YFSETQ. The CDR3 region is CASSYTGTGGGYGYTF. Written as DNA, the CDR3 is TGCGCCAGCAGCTATACCGGGACAGGGGGCGGCTATGGCTACACCTTC.

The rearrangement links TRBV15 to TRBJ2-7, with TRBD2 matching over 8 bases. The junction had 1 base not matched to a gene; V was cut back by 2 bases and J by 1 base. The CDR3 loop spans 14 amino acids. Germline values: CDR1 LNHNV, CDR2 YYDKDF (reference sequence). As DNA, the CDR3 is TGTGCCACCAGCAGATCTAGCGGGTCCTACGAGCAGTACTTC. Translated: CATSRSSGSYEQYF.

CDR3 region: CASSPLEVTAGADTQYF. CDR3 DNA sequence: TGCGCCAGCAGCCCGTTGGAGGTCACCGCCGGGGCAGATACGCAGTATTTT. The rearrangement uses TRBV10-1 and TRBJ2-3; a possible D gene is TRBD2 (5 bases). The CDR3 sequence is 17 residues long. Germline CDR1 WNHNN, CDR2 SYGVQD (reference sequence). V shed 6 bases and J shed 4 bases, with 23 bases lying between them.

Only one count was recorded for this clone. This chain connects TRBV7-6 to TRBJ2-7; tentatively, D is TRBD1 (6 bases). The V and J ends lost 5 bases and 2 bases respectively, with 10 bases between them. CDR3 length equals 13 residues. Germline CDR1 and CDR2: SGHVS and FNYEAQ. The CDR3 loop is CASSPGHTYEQYF. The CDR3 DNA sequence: TGTGCCAGCAGCCCGGGACACACCTACGAGCAGTACTTC.

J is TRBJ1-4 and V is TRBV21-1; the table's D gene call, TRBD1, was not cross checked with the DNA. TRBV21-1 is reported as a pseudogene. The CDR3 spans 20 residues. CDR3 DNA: TGTGCCAGCAGCAAAAAGCCAACTCCGACAGGGAGGTGGACTAATGAAAAACTGTTTTTT. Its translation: CASSKKPTPTGRWTNEKLFF.

The DNA for the CDR3 is TGTGCCTGGAGTGTAGGGGTATGGGAAGGGGGCACTGAAGCTTTCTTT. Its translation: CAWSVGVWEGGTEAFF. The chain couples TRBV30 to TRBJ1-1; a possible D gene is TRBD1 (6 bases). The CDR3 is made up of 16 amino acids. The germline V and J ends were trimmed by 0 bases and 4 bases, with 18 bases remaining between them. The germline CDR1 and CDR2 sequences are GTSNPN and SVGIG (reference sequence).

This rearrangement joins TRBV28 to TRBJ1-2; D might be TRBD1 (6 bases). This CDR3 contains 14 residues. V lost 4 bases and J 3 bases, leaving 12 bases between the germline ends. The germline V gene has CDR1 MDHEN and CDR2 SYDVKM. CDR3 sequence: CASSSEAGDYGYTF. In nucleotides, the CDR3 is TGTGCCAGCAGTTCCGAAGCAGGGGACTATGGCTACACCTTC.

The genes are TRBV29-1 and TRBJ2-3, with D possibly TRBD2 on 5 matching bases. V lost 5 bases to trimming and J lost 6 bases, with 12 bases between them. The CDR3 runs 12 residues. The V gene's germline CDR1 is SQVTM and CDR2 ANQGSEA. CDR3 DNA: TGCAGCGTTCTGAGGGAGAGCGATACGCAGTATTTT. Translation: CSVLRESDTQYF.

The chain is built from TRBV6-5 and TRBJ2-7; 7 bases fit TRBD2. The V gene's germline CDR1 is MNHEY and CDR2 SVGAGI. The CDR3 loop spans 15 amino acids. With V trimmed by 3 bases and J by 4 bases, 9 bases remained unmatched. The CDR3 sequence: CASSYTPGTIYEQYF. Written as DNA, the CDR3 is TGTGCCAGCAGTTATACCCCCGGGACTATATACGAGCAGTACTTC.

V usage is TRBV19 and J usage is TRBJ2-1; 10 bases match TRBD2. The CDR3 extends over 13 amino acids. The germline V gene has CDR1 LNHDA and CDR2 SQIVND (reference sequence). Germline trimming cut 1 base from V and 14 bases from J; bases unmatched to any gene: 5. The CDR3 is CASSIGGAGGEFF. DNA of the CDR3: TGTGCCAGTAGTATAGGGGGAGCGGGAGGGGAGTTCTTC.

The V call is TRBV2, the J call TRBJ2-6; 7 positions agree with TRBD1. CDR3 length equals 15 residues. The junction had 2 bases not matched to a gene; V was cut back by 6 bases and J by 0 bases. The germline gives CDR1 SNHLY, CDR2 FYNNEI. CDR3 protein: CASRGQNSGANVLTF. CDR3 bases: TGTGCCAGCAGGGGACAGAACTCTGGGGCCAACGTCCTGACTTTC.

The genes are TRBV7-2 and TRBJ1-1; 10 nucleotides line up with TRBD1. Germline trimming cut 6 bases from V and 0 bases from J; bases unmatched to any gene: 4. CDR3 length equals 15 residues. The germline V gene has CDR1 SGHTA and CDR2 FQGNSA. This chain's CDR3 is CASRRQGAMNTEAFF. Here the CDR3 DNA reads TGTGCCAGCAGACGACAGGGGGCAATGAACACTGAAGCTTTCTTT.

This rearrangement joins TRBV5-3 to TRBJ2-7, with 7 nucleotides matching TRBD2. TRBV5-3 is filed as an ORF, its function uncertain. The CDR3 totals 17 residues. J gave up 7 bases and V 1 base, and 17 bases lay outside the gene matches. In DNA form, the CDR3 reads TGTGCCAGAAGCTTGTCTGGGTTATCAGGGAGGGTTACGGAGCAGTACTTC. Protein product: CARSLSGLSGRVTEQYF.